The present T cell receptor (beta chain) was sequenced within a study of T-cell memory formation after mild COVID-19 (TCRdb year 2021). About the investigation overall: TCR sequence clusters from the two donors were largely donor specific. In a couple of donors, T-cell clones that expanded and contracted after mild COVID-19 were followed by sequencing TCRalpha and TCRbeta repertoires longitudinally. The cohort was made up of two young adult volunteers, one female and one male, who were previously healthy. What the study reported, not specific to this receptor: Whether the second-wave clones peaking on day 37 were SARS-CoV-2 specific was not confirmed. Contracting CD4+ clones were found mainly in CM and EM memory subsets, while CD8+ clones were enriched in EMRA. Balanced CD4/CD8 phenotypes were observed for clones contracting from day 15 to 85, whereas a bias towards CD4+ was observed for a second wave of clones expanding from day 15 to 37. Only a couple of mild cases were covered by the study, and larger cohorts that include severe cases with pre-infection samples were considered necessary. Some responding clones were detected in pre-infection memory, which suggested that pre-existing cross-reactive memory T cells had joined the SARS-CoV-2 response.

Ficoll-Paque density gradient centrifugation was used to isolate PBMCs. This clonotype was observed a handful of times. Its antigen remains unidentified. Base qualities are missing; no much larger clone stands one base away. The CDR3 spans 15 residues, from the cysteine through the phenylalanine. Left in the record is the CDR3 DNA by itself, 45 bases read in frame from the first base. The junction carries 15 bases between V and J, which are trimmed by 3 bases and 4 bases respectively. The sample was run on an Illumina NovaSeq 6000. TCRalpha and TCRbeta cDNA libraries were built by 5'RACE with constant-segment primers, adding sample barcodes and unique molecular identifiers. RNA was extracted from every sample with Trizol reagent. The libraries were amplified in two PCR steps, and the second step added a second sample barcode and Illumina TruSeq adapters. Libraries were sequenced on an Illumina NovaSeq with 2 x 150 bp paired-end reads. The paper's data handling went like this. Demultiplexing of reads and collapsing into UMI-guided consensus sequences were performed with migec v1.2.7. Using mixcr v2.1.11, UMI consensuses were aligned to TRA and TRB V and J templates and then assembled into clonotypes. A clonotype was counted as expanded or contracted only if both edgeR and NoisET called the change significant, with noise models trained on biological replicates. edgeR calls used a false discovery rate-adjusted p below 0.01 and a log2 fold-change threshold of 1. As an exploratory analysis of dynamics, max-normalized trajectories of the 1000 most abundant clonotypes were examined with PCA combined with hierarchical clustering. The CD4 or CD8 phenotype of responding clones was assigned using the separately sequenced CD4+ and CD8+ repertoires. TCRdb reanalyzed the raw reads on its own, using fastp at Q25 for trimming and MiXCR for clone calling, and kept in-frame beta chains. Entries are consolidated by CDR3 protein sequence, retaining the most common genes and DNA. TCRdb, not the original authors, processed these V and J calls. In this sample the table shows roughly 310,000 distinct CDR3 sequences, more than 15% of which occur a single time. The top ten clonotypes cover about a fifth of the sample.

The chain was built from TRBV12-3 or TRBV12-4 and TRBJ1-1, and TRBD1 may be the D gene, going by 5 matching bases. The sequence came from a man between 18 and 35 years old who had mild COVID-19 (a few samples of this study predate the infection). The sample titles of this study are shuffled in the database, so cell type and time point are left out; the donor was told from shared clones. Material: PBMCs or a T cell subset sorted from them (not recorded which). The DNA sequence is TGTGCCAGCAGTTTGGGGGGAATCGGAAGCACTGAAGCTTTCTTT. The encoded protein is CASSLGGIGSTEAFF.